The rows below give T cell receptor beta chains drawn from one sample of a study of OX40 agonist ivuxolimab in advanced cancers. Sequencing used immunoSEQ multiplex PCR; TCRdb keeps in-frame clones, though not all of them. The data show about 33,000 clones, about 92% seen once. This specimen consisted of CD4+ or CD8+ T cells sorted from blood, obtained in a trial of the OX40 agonist ivuxolimab. The receptors stem from an adult with an advanced solid tumor such as melanoma, head and neck, liver or kidney cancer. Each CDR3 is given with its conserved first and last residue. Not all rows give a size; the values are once, few, many and, for expanded clones, a class.

TRBJ2-1,TRBV13,-,CASSLRGIYNEQFF
TRBJ1-4,TRBV29-1,-,CSVEDELDSWSGSEKLFF
TRBJ2-3,TRBV18,-,CASSPGLTISTDTQYF
TRBJ2-7,TRBV28,once,CASSWGDSSYEQYF
TRBJ2-7,TRBV28,-,CASSLRTSGTYEQYF
TRBJ2-1,TRBV6-1,-,CASSDPGLAGVYEQFF
TRBJ1-4,TRBV28,-,CASSLSSTGTGGEGPNEKLFF
TRBJ2-3,TRBV9,-,CASSSSDTQYF
TRBJ2-1,TRBV29-1,-,CSVDLGNEQFF
TRBJ2-7,TRBV25-1,-,CASSVLLPHEQYF
TRBJ2-1,TRBV5-6,-,CASSQMGLTADEQFF
TRBJ2-1,TRBV7-8,-,CASSGTGGSYNEQFF
TRBJ1-2,TRBV7-9,-,CASSLQGVANYGYTF